The rows below give T cell receptor beta chains drawn from one sample of a study of blood T cell repertoires in COVID-19. The table came from immunoSEQ multiplex PCR; TCRdb's copy has only in-frame clones and leaves some out. This sample carries 250,000 or so clones, more than 75% of them seen once, and the ten largest clones take approximately 1.4%. Sequences were obtained from peripheral blood. These receptors originate from a woman in her thirties or forties who had recovered from COVID-19. The CDR3 runs from the conserved cysteine through the conserved F or W. D genes are given only for firm matches. The size entry is marked missing in some rows and otherwise reads once, few, many or a size class.

abundance: NA
j_gene: TRBJ2-2
v_gene: TRBV29-1
d_gene: NA
CDR3aa: CSVVSGKVGNTGELFF
CDR3nt: TGCAGCGTTGTCTCCGGGAAAGTGGGCAACACCGGGGAGCTGTTTTTT

abundance: NA
j_gene: TRBJ1-2
v_gene: TRBV7-2
d_gene: NA
CDR3aa: CASSLSTGPFFFNYGYTF
CDR3nt: TGTGCCAGCAGCTTATCGACAGGCCCTTTCTTTTTTAACTATGGCTACACCTTC

abundance: NA
j_gene: TRBJ2-7
v_gene: TRBV2
d_gene: TRBD2
CDR3aa: CASSVTSGGAYEQYF
CDR3nt: TGTGCCAGCAGCGTAACTAGCGGGGGAGCATACGAGCAGTACTTC

abundance: NA
j_gene: TRBJ1-5
v_gene: TRBV4-1
d_gene: TRBD1
CDR3aa: CASSRGTGGYTDQPQHF
CDR3nt: TGCGCCAGCAGCCGAGGGACAGGGGGCTATACGGATCAGCCCCAGCATTTT

abundance: NA
j_gene: TRBJ2-6
v_gene: TRBV6-6
d_gene: TRBD1
CDR3aa: CASSRGQGTGANVLTF
CDR3nt: TGTGCCAGCAGTCGAGGACAGGGGACCGGGGCCAACGTCCTGACTTTC

abundance: NA
j_gene: TRBJ1-1
v_gene: TRBV7-3
d_gene: NA
CDR3aa: CASSLLPSTEAFF
CDR3nt: TGTGCCAGCAGCTTGCTCCCGAGCACTGAAGCTTTCTTT

abundance: NA
j_gene: TRBJ2-3
v_gene: TRBV19
d_gene: NA
CDR3aa: CASKKGAATSTDTQYF
CDR3nt: TGTGCCAGTAAAAAGGGAGCCGCAACTAGCACAGATACGCAGTATTTT

abundance: NA
j_gene: TRBJ2-5
v_gene: TRBV5-4
d_gene: TRBD1
CDR3aa: CASSTGAGAQYF
CDR3nt: TGTGCCAGCAGCACAGGGGCTGGGGCCCAGTACTTC

abundance: NA
j_gene: TRBJ2-1
v_gene: TRBV20-1
d_gene: TRBD1
CDR3aa: CSASGTGGNEQFF
CDR3nt: TGCAGTGCTAGTGGGACAGGGGGCAATGAGCAGTTCTTC

abundance: NA
j_gene: TRBJ1-3
v_gene: TRBV28
d_gene: NA
CDR3aa: CASRHGISGNTIYF
CDR3nt: TGTGCCAGCAGGCACGGGATCTCTGGAAACACCATATATTTT

abundance: NA
j_gene: TRBJ1-5
v_gene: TRBV2
d_gene: NA
CDR3aa: CASRLEGVRNQPQHF
CDR3nt: TGTGCCAGCCGGCTTGAGGGGGTCCGCAATCAGCCCCAGCATTTT

abundance: NA
j_gene: TRBJ2-7
v_gene: TRBV10-3
d_gene: NA
CDR3aa: CAIRSSGDPREQYF
CDR3nt: TGTGCCATCAGGTCATCAGGGGACCCCCGGGAGCAGTACTTC

abundance: NA
j_gene: TRBJ2-7
v_gene: TRBV19
d_gene: NA
CDR3aa: CASSIVTGRGYEQYF
CDR3nt: TGTGCCAGTAGTATTGTCACAGGCAGGGGCTACGAGCAGTACTTC

abundance: NA
j_gene: TRBJ2-7
v_gene: TRBV9
d_gene: TRBD1
CDR3aa: CASGTGASYEQYF
CDR3nt: TGTGCCAGCGGGACAGGAGCCTCCTACGAGCAGTACTTC

abundance: NA
j_gene: TRBJ2-3
v_gene: TRBV19
d_gene: TRBD2
CDR3aa: CASSSLAGGDTQYF
CDR3nt: TGTGCCAGTAGTAGTCTAGCGGGGGGAGATACGCAGTATTTT

abundance: NA
j_gene: TRBJ1-1
v_gene: TRBV27
d_gene: TRBD1
CDR3aa: CASSLWTGAEAFF
CDR3nt: TGTGCCAGCAGTCTATGGACAGGCGCTGAAGCTTTCTTT

abundance: NA
j_gene: TRBJ1-5
v_gene: TRBV19
d_gene: TRBD1
CDR3aa: CASSSSTGGNQPQHF
CDR3nt: TGTGCCAGTAGTTCCTCGACAGGGGGCAATCAGCCCCAGCATTTT

abundance: NA
j_gene: TRBJ2-5
v_gene: TRBV10-1
d_gene: NA
CDR3aa: CASSVGGAETQYF
CDR3nt: TGCGCCAGCAGTGTTGGGGGCGCGGAGACCCAGTACTTC

abundance: NA
j_gene: TRBJ1-6
v_gene: TRBV5-4
d_gene: NA
CDR3aa: CASSGTLTNSPLHF
CDR3nt: TGTGCCAGCAGTGGGACACTCACTAATTCACCCCTCCACTTT

abundance: NA
j_gene: TRBJ1-4
v_gene: TRBV9
d_gene: NA
CDR3aa: CASSVGADKNEKLFF
CDR3nt: TGTGCCAGCAGCGTAGGGGCAGACAAGAATGAAAAACTGTTTTTT

abundance: NA
j_gene: TRBJ2-7
v_gene: TRBV7-2
d_gene: TRBD2
CDR3aa: CASSSRTSYEQYF
CDR3nt: TGTGCCAGCAGCTCCCGGACTAGCTACGAGCAGTACTTC

abundance: NA
j_gene: TRBJ2-5
v_gene: TRBV24-1
d_gene: NA
CDR3aa: CATSDAGVQDTQYF
CDR3nt: TGTGCCACCAGTGATGCAGGTGTACAAGATACCCAGTACTTC

abundance: NA
j_gene: TRBJ2-3
v_gene: TRBV27
d_gene: NA
CDR3aa: CASSFSPGLRGGTDTQYF
CDR3nt: TGTGCCAGCAGTTTCTCCCCGGGACTTCGGGGAGGCACAGATACGCAGTATTTT

abundance: NA
j_gene: TRBJ2-5
v_gene: TRBV11-3
d_gene: NA
CDR3aa: CASSLLHGGPEETQYF
CDR3nt: TGTGCCAGCAGCTTGTTACACGGGGGGCCGGAAGAGACCCAGTACTTC

abundance: NA
j_gene: TRBJ1-1
v_gene: TRBV7-9
d_gene: NA
CDR3aa: CASSLGGGLDTEAFF
CDR3nt: TGTGCCAGCAGCTTAGGAGGCGGTTTGGACACTGAAGCTTTCTTT

abundance: NA
j_gene: TRBJ2-3
v_gene: TRBV5-1
d_gene: TRBD1
CDR3aa: CASSTGTGSIADTQYF
CDR3nt: TGCGCCAGCAGCACCGGGACAGGGTCTATCGCAGATACGCAGTATTTT

abundance: NA
j_gene: TRBJ2-5
v_gene: TRBV9
d_gene: TRBD2
CDR3aa: CASSVDGRGGSPEETQYF
CDR3nt: TGTGCCAGCAGCGTAGATGGGCGGGGGGGCTCTCCTGAAGAGACCCAGTACTTC

abundance: NA
j_gene: TRBJ1-5
v_gene: TRBV15
d_gene: NA
CDR3aa: CATSSKRDSNQPQHF
CDR3nt: TGTGCCACCAGCAGCAAGCGGGATAGCAATCAGCCCCAGCATTTT

abundance: NA
j_gene: TRBJ1-1
v_gene: TRBV5-1
d_gene: TRBD1
CDR3aa: CASLQGAGNTEAFF
CDR3nt: TGCGCCAGCTTACAGGGGGCTGGGAACACTGAAGCTTTCTTT

abundance: NA
j_gene: TRBJ2-5
v_gene: TRBV2
d_gene: TRBD2
CDR3aa: CASSWTSGAQETQYF
CDR3nt: TGTGCCAGCAGCTGGACTAGCGGGGCACAAGAGACCCAGTACTTC

abundance: NA
j_gene: TRBJ2-5
v_gene: TRBV19
d_gene: NA
CDR3aa: CASSIGPRGQETQYF
CDR3nt: TGTGCCAGTAGTATTGGCCCAAGGGGCCAAGAGACCCAGTACTTC

abundance: once
j_gene: TRBJ1-5
v_gene: TRBV4-1
d_gene: TRBD1
CDR3aa: CASSQRTGRQPQHF
CDR3nt: TGCGCCAGCAGCCAAAGGACAGGGAGGCAGCCCCAGCATTTT

abundance: NA
j_gene: TRBJ2-6
v_gene: TRBV4-1
d_gene: NA
CDR3aa: CASSQSRAGLISGANVLTF
CDR3nt: TGCGCCAGCAGCCAAAGCAGGGCAGGGCTTATCTCTGGGGCCAACGTCCTGACTTTC

abundance: NA
j_gene: TRBJ1-3
v_gene: TRBV5-6
d_gene: NA
CDR3aa: CASSFSPGVSGNTIYF
CDR3nt: TGTGCCAGCAGCTTTTCGCCAGGGGTCTCTGGAAACACCATATATTTT

abundance: once
j_gene: TRBJ2-7
v_gene: TRBV2
d_gene: NA
CDR3aa: CASSQTYEQYF
CDR3nt: TGTGCCAGCAGCCAGACCTACGAGCAGTACTTC

abundance: NA
j_gene: TRBJ2-5
v_gene: TRBV9
d_gene: TRBD1
CDR3aa: CASSVAAQGEETQYF
CDR3nt: TGTGCCAGCAGCGTAGCGGCACAGGGGGAAGAGACCCAGTACTTC

abundance: NA
j_gene: TRBJ1-1
v_gene: TRBV5-4
d_gene: NA
CDR3aa: CASTSAGQMNTEAFF
CDR3nt: TGTGCCAGCACCTCAGCGGGACAAATGAACACTGAAGCTTTCTTT

abundance: NA
j_gene: TRBJ2-5
v_gene: TRBV12-3/TRBV12-4
d_gene: NA
CDR3aa: CASSFGETQYF
CDR3nt: TGTGCCAGCAGTTTTGGCGAGACCCAGTACTTC

abundance: NA
j_gene: TRBJ1-6
v_gene: TRBV3-1/TRBV3-2
d_gene: TRBD1
CDR3aa: CASSQWIGQGLISPLHF
CDR3nt: TGTGCCAGCAGCCAATGGATTGGACAGGGGCTTATCTCACCCCTCCACTTT

abundance: NA
j_gene: TRBJ1-5
v_gene: TRBV19
d_gene: TRBD1
CDR3aa: CASSKGTDSNQPQHF
CDR3nt: TGTGCCAGTAGTAAAGGGACAGATAGCAATCAGCCCCAGCATTTT

abundance: NA
j_gene: TRBJ2-7
v_gene: TRBV29-1
d_gene: TRBD1
CDR3aa: CSVEEGGQGAQYF
CDR3nt: TGCAGCGTTGAAGAAGGAGGACAGGGAGCGCAGTACTTC

abundance: NA
j_gene: TRBJ2-5
v_gene: TRBV9
d_gene: TRBD2
CDR3aa: CASSPAGGETQYF
CDR3nt: TGTGCCAGCAGCCCCGCGGGGGGAGAGACCCAGTACTTC

abundance: NA
j_gene: TRBJ2-1
v_gene: TRBV13
d_gene: NA
CDR3aa: CASSLGRIEGGQYNEQFF
CDR3nt: TGTGCCAGCAGCTTAGGCCGTATCGAGGGGGGGCAATACAATGAGCAGTTCTTC

abundance: once
j_gene: TRBJ2-3
v_gene: TRBV11-3
d_gene: NA
CDR3aa: CASSRYEADTQYF
CDR3nt: TGTGCCAGCAGCCGCTACGAAGCGGATACGCAGTATTTT

abundance: NA
j_gene: TRBJ2-3
v_gene: TRBV7-9
d_gene: NA
CDR3aa: CASSLVLVATDTQYF
CDR3nt: TGTGCCAGCAGCTTAGTTCTAGTGGCTACAGATACGCAGTATTTT

abundance: NA
j_gene: TRBJ2-7
v_gene: TRBV2
d_gene: NA
CDR3aa: CASKRALLLEQYF
CDR3nt: TGTGCCAGCAAGAGGGCCTTACTGCTCGAGCAGTACTTC

abundance: NA
j_gene: TRBJ2-1
v_gene: TRBV7-8
d_gene: NA
CDR3aa: CASSLYYSSYNEQFF
CDR3nt: TGTGCCAGCAGCTTATATTATAGCTCCTACAATGAGCAGTTCTTC

abundance: NA
j_gene: TRBJ2-3
v_gene: TRBV9
d_gene: NA
CDR3aa: CASNYGGPWDTDTQYF
CDR3nt: TGTGCCAGCAACTACGGGGGGCCATGGGACACAGATACGCAGTATTTT

abundance: many
j_gene: TRBJ2-7
v_gene: TRBV6-6
d_gene: NA
CDR3aa: CASSYSAGANEQYF
CDR3nt: TGTGCCAGCAGTTACTCGGCGGGGGCAAACGAGCAGTACTTC

abundance: once
j_gene: TRBJ2-7
v_gene: TRBV15
d_gene: TRBD1
CDR3aa: CATSRGQGSYEQYF
CDR3nt: TGTGCCACCAGCAGAGGACAGGGGTCGTACGAGCAGTACTTC

abundance: NA
j_gene: TRBJ2-3
v_gene: TRBV29-1
d_gene: TRBD2
CDR3aa: CSVVLAGVLDTQYF
CDR3nt: TGCAGCGTCGTCCTAGCGGGGGTACTAGATACGCAGTATTTT

abundance: NA
j_gene: TRBJ2-3
v_gene: TRBV5-8
d_gene: TRBD1
CDR3aa: CASSLGAGGLTDTQYF
CDR3nt: TGTGCCAGCAGCTTGGGGGCAGGGGGTCTTACAGATACGCAGTATTTT

abundance: NA
j_gene: TRBJ2-4
v_gene: TRBV4-1
d_gene: NA
CDR3aa: CASSQGLLAKNIQYF
CDR3nt: TGCGCCAGCAGCCAGGGACTTTTAGCCAAAAACATTCAGTACTTC

abundance: NA
j_gene: TRBJ1-5
v_gene: TRBV18
d_gene: NA
CDR3aa: CASSPPNGGNQPQHF
CDR3nt: TGTGCCAGCTCACCACCGAACGGGGGCAATCAGCCCCAGCATTTT